This T cell receptor beta chain derives from a study of cytomegalovirus exposure and HLA in healthy donors. Some clones are missing from TCRdb's copy, which holds only in-frame ones; the method was immunoSEQ multiplex PCR. The sample contains some 80,000 clones, 90% to 95% of which appear only once. The TCR comes from a woman between 18 and 30 years old in good health and CMV-seronegative. Sequencing was done on a sample of PBMCs.

CDR3 protein: CASSPGQTYTGELFF. The DNA of the CDR3 is TGTGCCAGCAGCCCGGGACAAACCTACACCGGGGAGCTGTTTTTT. The chain employs TRBV7-2 and TRBJ2-2; weak D call: TRBD1 (6 bases). There are 15 residues in the CDR3. Germline CDR1 reads SGHTA; CDR2 reads FQGNSA. The V and J ends lost 5 bases and 3 bases respectively, with 13 bases between them. The full variable domain, its missing parts supplied by reference TRBV7-2 and TRBJ2-2, is GAGVSQSPSNKVTEKGKDVELRCDPISGHTALYWYRQSLGQGLEFLIYFQGNSAPDKSGLPSDRFSAERTGGSVSTLTIQRTQQEDSAVYLCASSPGQTYTGELFFGEGSRLTVL.